Given below is one T cell receptor beta chain in context. Its antigen specificity is not known. No much larger clone exists at a distance of one base, and base qualities are not known. This record belongs to a study of blood T cell repertoires in COVID-19 (dated by TCRdb to the early 2020s). With regard to the full study: Samples covering the acute and convalescent phases of COVID-19 were provided by collaborators in the United States, Italy and Spain. The material from the prospective study consisted of cDNA or gDNA derived from T cells, B-cell-depleted T cells, or PBMCs. Deeply sampled blood TCRbeta repertoires from subjects exposed to, actively infected with, or recovered from COVID-19 were included in the dataset. A freely available public database, intended as a resource for researchers studying the immune response to SARS-CoV-2, is where the repertoires were released. The samples were drawn from the first 160 participants of the ongoing ImmuneRACE study and from over 950 subjects provided by 6 global collaborators. Nearly every sample came with metadata listing a de-identified subject ID, COVID-19 status, age in years and sex. HLA class I and class II types, where available, came from metadata supplied by the sample provider rather than from assay-based typing.

Germline trimming: 5 bases from V, 10 bases from J; junction bases outside gene matches: 5. The cysteine opens and the phenylalanine closes a CDR3 of 13 amino acids. Kept here is only the CDR3 DNA, which spans 39 bases and is read in frame from base 1. The CDR1 and CDR2 encoded by the germline V gene are SGHTA and FQGNSA. The immunoSEQ Assay, a bias-controlled multiplex PCR, was used to amplify TCRbeta CDR3 regions from genomic DNA. The published analysis was carried out like this. Within the assay, amplification of reference gene primers was used to estimate how many nucleated cells each sample contained. Sequence reads were collapsed and filtered to measure the absolute abundance of every unique TCRbeta CDR3 rearrangement. For each sample, productive Simpson clonality was calculated as the square root of Simpson's diversity index over productive rearrangements. The table was pulled from immuneACCESS by TCRdb, which kept in-frame rearrangements only. Such tables lose some clones; where checked, under half of the loss comes from unresolved V genes, and the rest has no known cause. Clone size and the V and J calls come from that table; the DNA yielded D and trimming. The sample table records 40,000 to 50,000 clones; just over 90% of these occur just once. The top ten constitute over 4% of the sample.

General conclusions and limits of the study: The amount of clinical and demographic metadata varied by source and participant and was provided uncurated.

Collaborating institutions collected whole blood in K2EDTA tubes following their own protocols. For TCRbeta analysis, collaborators shipped samples as frozen whole blood, isolated PBMCs, or DNA extracted from either of those sample types. The rearranged segments are TRBV7-2 and TRBJ2-1; 10 nucleotides in the junction match TRBD2. The sample comprised peripheral blood. The sequence was obtained from a man in his 70s with acute or convalescent COVID-19. The encoded CDR3 is CASSGSLAGEQFF. In nucleotide form, the sequence is TGTGCCAGCAGCGGATCACTAGCGGGGGAGCAGTTCTTC.